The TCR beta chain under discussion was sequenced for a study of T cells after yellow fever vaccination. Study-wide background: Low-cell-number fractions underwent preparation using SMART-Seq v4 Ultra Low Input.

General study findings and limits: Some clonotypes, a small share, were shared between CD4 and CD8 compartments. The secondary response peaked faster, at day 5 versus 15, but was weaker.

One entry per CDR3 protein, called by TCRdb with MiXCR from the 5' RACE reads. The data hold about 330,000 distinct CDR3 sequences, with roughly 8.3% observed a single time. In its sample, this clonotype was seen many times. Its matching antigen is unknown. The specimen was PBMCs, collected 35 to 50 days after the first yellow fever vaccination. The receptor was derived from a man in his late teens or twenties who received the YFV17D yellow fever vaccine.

The CDR3 protein is CASSLGRLRDSNYGYTF. The CDR3 DNA follows: TGTGCCAGCAGCTTAGGGCGGCTTAGGGACAGCAACTATGGCTACACCTTC. The genes are TRBV7-9 and TRBJ1-2; 7 bases align to TRBD1. The CDR3 has 17 residues. Germline V gives CDR1 SEHNR, CDR2 FQNEAQ (reference sequence). V shed 1 base and J 2 bases; nucleotides not matched to a gene: 10.